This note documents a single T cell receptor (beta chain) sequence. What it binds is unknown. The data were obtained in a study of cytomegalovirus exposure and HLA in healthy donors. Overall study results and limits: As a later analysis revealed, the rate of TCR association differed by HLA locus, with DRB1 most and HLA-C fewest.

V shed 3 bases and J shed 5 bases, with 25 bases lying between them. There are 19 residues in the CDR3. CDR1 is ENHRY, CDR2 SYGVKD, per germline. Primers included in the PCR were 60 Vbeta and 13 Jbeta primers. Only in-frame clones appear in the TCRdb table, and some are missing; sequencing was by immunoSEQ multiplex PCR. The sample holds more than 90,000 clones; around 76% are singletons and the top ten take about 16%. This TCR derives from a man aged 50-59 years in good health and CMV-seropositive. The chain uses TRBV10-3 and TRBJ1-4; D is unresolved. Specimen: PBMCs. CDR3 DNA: TGTGCCATCAGTGATAGCGGGAGCCGTCACGGGGAGGAAAATGAAAAACTGTTTTTT. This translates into CAISDSGSRHGEENEKLFF.